The following is a T cell receptor beta chain sequence with its context. This record belongs to a study of blood T cell repertoires in COVID-19. Overall study context: Sample material is recorded as cDNA or gDNA derived from T cells, B-cell-depleted T cells, or PBMCs.

V was trimmed by 6 bases and J by 4 bases, leaving 19 bases between them. Germline V gives CDR1 SGHRS, CDR2 YFSETQ. CDR3 length equals 15 residues. The data were produced by immunoSEQ multiplex PCR, yet TCRdb's version contains in-frame clones alone and is incomplete. The sample includes about 290,000 clones, around 90% of them seen just once. The material sequenced was PBMCs or T cells enriched from blood (not recorded which). The origin of this receptor is a woman aged 40 to 50 who had recovered from COVID-19. The chain joins TRBV5-1 to TRBJ1-2; TRBD1 is a possible D gene (6 bases). CDR3 coding DNA: TGCGCCAGCACCTTACGAGGTGAAGGGGGCTATGGCTACACCTTC. Translating gives CASTLRGEGGYGYTF.